This TCR beta chain was observed in a study of cytomegalovirus exposure and HLA in healthy donors. Study context: The roughly 700 first-cohort repertoires shared a platform with the approximately 130 validation repertoires, as reported in a later analysis.

This CDR3 is 15 amino acids long. CDR1 and CDR2 (germline): MNHNS, SASEGT. V lost 0 bases to trimming and J lost 3 bases, with 12 bases between them. The validation cohort, a group of 120 subjects, included the donors and was separate from the roughly 600-subject first cohort. Here immunoSEQ multiplex PCR was the method, and the copy in TCRdb shows in-frame clones only, minus some. Seen here are 65,000 to 95,000 clones, 93% observed once, and the top ten hold less than 4%. The chain combines TRBV6-1 with TRBJ2-7; D possibly corresponds to TRBD1 (7 bases). The specimen was PBMCs. The origin of this receptor is a young woman in good health and CMV-seronegative. The CDR3: CASSEAQGGRYEQYF. Here the CDR3 DNA reads TGTGCCAGCAGTGAAGCGCAGGGGGGCCGCTACGAGCAGTACTTC.